One and the same sample provided the 17 T cell receptor beta chains below, sequenced in a study of blood T cell repertoires in COVID-19. Using immunoSEQ multiplex PCR, the repertoire was profiled, and TCRdb retains in-frame clones only, with some absent. The sample lists around 230,000 clones, about 79% seen once, with roughly a tenth in the top ten. The source material was peripheral blood. Receptor source: a woman over 75 with acute or convalescent COVID-19.

The J gene is TRBJ1-2, the V gene TRBV5-8, with a tentative D call TRBD1 (6 bases). Germline V gene sequence: CDR1 SGHTS, CDR2 YDEGEE. The CDR3 is made up of 13 amino acids. V was clipped by 2 bases and J by 8 bases, with 13 bases between them. The CDR3 nucleotides are TGTGCCAGCAGCTTTGGGGGCGACGGAGGCTACACCTTC. Its translation is CASSFGGDGGYTF.

The V call is TRBV3-1 (or the pseudogene TRBV3-2), the J call TRBJ1-4, with 11 bases lining up with TRBD1. Germline V gene data show CDR1 as LGHDT and CDR2 as YNNKEL (reference sequence). This CDR3 comprises 15 residues. J gave up 8 bases and V 4 bases, and 6 bases lay outside the gene matches. In DNA form, the CDR3 reads TGTGCCAGCAGCCTAGGAGGGACAGGGGGAGAAAAACTGTTTTTT. This encodes CASSLGGTGGEKLFF.

V usage is TRBV7-2 and J usage is TRBJ1-5; D possibly corresponds to TRBD1 (6 bases). With 1 base removed from V and 7 bases from J, the gap between germline ends came to 14 bases. Germline values: CDR1 SGHTA, CDR2 FQGNSA. The CDR3 consists of 15 residues. The CDR3 DNA sequence: TGTGCCAGCAGCTTAGTTCGGGGGGCTGGGCAGCCCCAGCATTTT. Translation: CASSLVRGAGQPQHF.

The chain links TRBV28 to TRBJ1-2, with 8 bases fitting TRBD1. Germline CDR1 is MDHEN and CDR2 is SYDVKM. V shed 4 bases, J shed 6 bases, and the junction held 10 bases outside the gene matches. The CDR3 has 15 amino acids. The chain's CDR3 is CASSSQGAVVDGYTF. The CDR3 bases are TGTGCCAGCAGTTCCCAGGGGGCTGTTGTGGATGGCTACACCTTC.

This chain joins TRBV7-2 and TRBJ1-5; D remains ambiguous. Trimming cost V 3 bases and J 1 base, with 7 bases left between them. CDR1 and CDR2 from the germline V gene are SGHTA and FQGNSA. There are 14 residues in the CDR3. The CDR3 loop reads CASSFSRSNQPQHF. CDR3 coding DNA: TGTGCCAGCAGCTTCTCCAGGAGCAATCAGCCCCAGCATTTT.

The chain links TRBV30 to TRBJ2-5; D is unresolved. The CDR3 runs to 12 residues. Looked up from germline, CDR1 is GTSNPN and CDR2 is SVGIG (reference sequence). The CDR3: CACGTRGETQYF. The CDR3 bases are TGTGCTTGCGGAACCCGAGGAGAGACCCAGTACTTC.

This clone came up once. The chain employs TRBV5-1 and TRBJ1-6; D possibly corresponds to TRBD1 (5 bases). The V end was cut by 4 bases, the J end by 7 bases, with 12 bases between. This CDR3 contains 14 residues. Germline V lookup: CDR1 SGHRS, CDR2 YFSETQ. The DNA of the CDR3 is TGCGCCAGCAGCGGGACTGCCGAAAATTCACCCCTCCACTTT. Translation gives CASSGTAENSPLHF. Filled out from reference TRBV5-1 and TRBJ1-6, the complete variable domain reads KAGVTQTPRYLIKTRGQQVTLSCSPISGHRSVSWYQQTPGQGLQFLFEYFSETQRNKGNFPGRFSGRQFSNSRSEMNVSTLELGDSALYLCASSGTAENSPLHFGNGTRLTVT.

This clone was seen at least ten times. The chain carries TRBV2 and TRBJ1-6; D possibly corresponds to TRBD1 (5 bases). V lost 8 bases, J lost 5 bases, and 19 bases lay in between. The CDR3 sequence is 16 residues long. Germline V gene data show CDR1 as SNHLY and CDR2 as FYNNEI. DNA of the CDR3: TGTGCCAGCTCCCCCTCTTGGGGGGAGGATAATTCACCCCTCCACTTT. Translated: CASSPSWGEDNSPLHF.

The chain recombines TRBV2 with TRBJ1-5; D call uncertain. V lost 4 bases to trimming and J lost 7 bases, with 11 bases between them. Germline V gene data show CDR1 as SNHLY and CDR2 as FYNNEI. The CDR3 has 13 amino acids. The CDR3, as DNA: TGTGCCAGCAGTGGCCCTAACCGCCAGCCCCAGCATTTT. Its protein is CASSGPNRQPQHF.

The genes are TRBV28 and TRBJ1-6; 8 bases line up with TRBD1. Losses at the gene ends were 7 bases for V and 10 bases for J; bases not matched to a gene: 15. This CDR3 has 16 amino acids. CDR1 is MDHEN and CDR2 is SYDVKM in the germline V gene. CDR3 in amino acids: CASTGPRGLAGSPLHF. The CDR3 nucleotides read TGTGCCAGCACAGGCCCCAGGGGGCTCGCGGGGTCACCCCTCCACTTT.

This clone was seen a handful of times. J is TRBJ1-2 and V is TRBV11-1, with 7 positions matching TRBD1. The germline gives CDR1 SGHAT, CDR2 FQDESV (reference sequence). The CDR3 runs 13 residues. J was trimmed by 6 bases and V by 5 bases; bases with no gene match: 6. The CDR3 DNA is TGTGCCAGCAGCGTACAGGGGTCAGATGGCTACACCTTC. Its translation: CASSVQGSDGYTF.

This rearrangement joins TRBV7-8 to TRBJ1-2, with TRBD1 matching 8 bases. Germline CDR1 and CDR2: SGHVS and FQNEAQ. This CDR3 contains 15 residues. Trimming cost V 5 bases and J 7 bases; bases outside gene matches: 12. CDR3 region: CASSPALDRAGGYTF. CDR3 bases: TGTGCCAGCAGCCCAGCCCTGGACAGGGCAGGTGGCTACACCTTC.

The CDR3 is CASSPTGTSAKNIQYF. The CDR3 DNA sequence: TGCGCCAGCAGCCCGACAGGGACTAGCGCCAAAAACATTCAGTACTTC. The genes are TRBV5-1 and TRBJ2-4; TRBD2 aligns across 9 bases. After removal of 4 bases from V and 1 base from J, the junction contained 6 bases not matched to a gene. The CDR3 has 16 residues. CDR1 SGHRS and CDR2 YFSETQ come from the germline V gene.

The chain carries TRBV21-1 and TRBJ1-6; TRBD1 is the table's D call and was not checked against the DNA. TRBV21-1 is assigned pseudogene status. This CDR3 spans 15 amino acids. Here the CDR3 reads CASSKGAGGESPLHF. DNA of the CDR3: TGTGCCAGCAGCAAAGGAGCAGGGGGCGAGTCACCCCTCCACTTT.

The CDR3 sequence is CAWSQTGGSPNYGYTF. For the CDR3, the DNA is TGTGCCTGGAGTCAGACAGGGGGTTCCCCTAACTATGGCTACACCTTC. The chain uses TRBV30 and TRBJ1-2; 9 bases agree with TRBD1. In germline, CDR1 is GTSNPN, CDR2 SVGIG (reference sequence). CDR3 length: 16 amino acids. The ends lost 2 bases at V and 0 bases at J; junction bases unmatched: 7.

The chain carries TRBV21-1 and TRBJ1-5. TRBV21-1 is an annotated pseudogene. CDR3 length: 16 residues. In nucleotides, the CDR3 is TGTGCCAGCAGCAAAGGAGGAGACGACCCGGATCAGCCCCAGCATTTT. Its protein is CASSKGGDDPDQPQHF.

J is TRBJ2-2 and V is TRBV11-3; D uncertain. Trimming removed 1 base at V and 4 bases at J, with 4 bases between. Germline V lookup: CDR1 SGHNT, CDR2 YENEEA. This CDR3 region has 13 residues. The CDR3 region is CASSLAFTGELFF. The DNA of the CDR3 is TGTGCCAGCAGCTTAGCCTTCACCGGGGAGCTGTTTTTT.